Presented here are 15 T cell receptor beta chains from one specimen sequenced in a study of blood T cells in healthy people across ages. The use of a sample-barcoded 5' primer and a J-beta primer mix characterized a second PCR of roughly 6 to 11 cycles. TCRdb re-called the 5' RACE reads through MiXCR, storing one row per CDR3 protein. The sample holds 1 million to 1.2 million distinct CDR3 sequences, less than 45% seen once. The source material was blood. These TCRs come from a man aged 18 to 29 in good health.

The chain is built from TRBV12-3 or TRBV12-4 and TRBJ2-7; D is possibly TRBD1 or TRBD2 (5 bases each). TRBJ2-5 explains the end of the DNA better; the J call may be wrong. CDR3 size: 16 residues. CDR3: CASSPPKGVGGETQYF. Here the CDR3 DNA reads TGTGCCAGCAGCCCCCCCAAAGGGGTAGGCGGGGAGACCCAGTACTTC.

The chain uses TRBV7-2 and TRBJ1-2; no clear D gene. Germline CDR1 is SGHTA and CDR2 is FQGNSA. Trimming took off 6 bases at V and 3 bases at J, with 11 bases between the two ends. The CDR3 is made up of 13 amino acids. CDR3 DNA: TGTGCCAGCAGTGTTGAGGTCTACTATGGCTACACCTTC. It is translated as CASSVEVYYGYTF.

The J gene is TRBJ2-1, the V gene TRBV6-2 or TRBV6-3, with 10 nucleotides matching TRBD2. The V and J ends lost 2 bases and 6 bases, in that order; junction bases with no gene match: 4. The germline V gene has CDR1 MNHEY and CDR2 SVGEGT. CDR3 size: 15 residues. CDR3 in DNA: TGTGCCAGCAGTTACCAGCGGGGGGGCCCCAATGAGCAGTTCTTC. It yields the protein CASSYQRGGPNEQFF.

The gene calls are TRBV6-4 and TRBJ2-3; perhaps D is TRBD1 or TRBD2 (5 bases each). From germline, CDR1 is MRHNA and CDR2 SNTAGT. The ends were cut back, 5 bases at V and 2 bases at J, with 11 bases in the middle. CDR3 length equals 14 residues. The CDR3 region is CASSPDGATDTQYF. In DNA, the CDR3 is TGTGCCAGCAGTCCCGACGGGGCCACAGATACGCAGTATTTT.

This clonotype was detected only a few times. The rearrangement links TRBV19 to TRBJ2-1, with unresolved D. Looked up from germline, CDR1 is LNHDA and CDR2 is SQIVND (reference sequence). The CDR3 has 15 amino acids. The V and J ends lost 3 bases and 0 bases respectively, with 9 bases between them. The CDR3 region has the DNA TGTGCCAGTAGTATCGGCCTTAGCTCCTACAATGAGCAGTTCTTC. Protein: CASSIGLSSYNEQFF.

The table lists this clonotype with a few counts. The chain employs TRBV20-1 and TRBJ1-2, with 7 bases identical to TRBD1. Trimming removed 5 bases from V and 5 bases from J; junction bases left unmatched: 8. This CDR3 spans 13 amino acids. The germline CDR1 and CDR2 sequences are DFQATT and SNEGSKA (reference sequence). The CDR3 sequence: CSAPRQGLYGYTF. The CDR3 nucleotides are TGCAGTGCTCCGAGACAGGGCCTATATGGCTACACCTTC.

The V call is TRBV3-1, the J call TRBJ2-2; 7 nucleotides agree with TRBD1. The CDR3 spans 16 residues. V was clipped by 4 bases and J by 5 bases; unmatched bases: 10. Germline values: CDR1 LGHDT, CDR2 YNNKEL (reference sequence). This CDR3 reads CASSRHPGQRTGELFF. The CDR3 DNA is TGTGCCAGCAGCCGACACCCGGGACAGCGGACCGGGGAGCTGTTTTTT.

The genes are TRBV6-2 or TRBV6-3 and TRBJ2-6; D remains ambiguous. The CDR3 loop spans 15 amino acids. CDR1 is MNHEY and CDR2 is SVGEGT in the germline V gene. The V and J ends lost 7 bases and 3 bases respectively, with 13 bases between them. This chain's CDR3 is CASKRSLVGANVLTF. DNA of the CDR3: TGTGCCAGCAAAAGGTCTCTCGTTGGGGCCAACGTCCTGACTTTC.

This sequence joins TRBV6-2 or TRBV6-3 and TRBJ1-6; D is undetermined. The germline V gene encodes CDR1 MNHEY and CDR2 SVGEGT. The V end lost 10 bases, the J end lost 4 bases, and 11 bases lay between the germline ends. CDR3 length equals 13 residues. CDR3 sequence reads: CAISVSYNSPLHF. The CDR3 nucleotides read TGTGCCATTTCGGTCTCTTATAATTCACCCCTCCACTTT.

This clonotype was seen only once. V is TRBV4-2 and J is TRBJ1-5; D call uncertain. Germline CDR1 LGHNA, CDR2 YNFKEQ. Trimming removed 0 bases at V and 2 bases at J, with 8 bases between. The CDR3 has 15 residues. CDR3 protein: CASSQEPGGNQPQHF. The CDR3 region has the DNA TGTGCCAGCAGCCAAGAACCCGGGGGCAATCAGCCCCAGCATTTT.

This clonotype has a handful of counts. The chain has TRBV6-6 and TRBJ2-7; D remains unclear. V was pared by 0 bases and J by 3 bases, with 9 bases between. The V gene's germline CDR1 is MNHNY and CDR2 SVGAGI (reference sequence). The CDR3 is 14 amino acids. CDR3 residues: CASSYSHSNYEQYF. The DNA for the CDR3 is TGTGCCAGCAGTTACTCCCACAGTAACTACGAGCAGTACTTC.

This clonotype was seen a handful of times. This sequence joins TRBV27 and TRBJ1-2; 7 nucleotides match TRBD1. V shed 3 bases and J 8 bases; nucleotides not matched to a gene: 6. This CDR3 is built from 13 residues. Germline CDR1 and CDR2: MNHEY and SMNVEV (reference sequence). The CDR3 DNA is TGTGCCAGCAGTTTTAGGGGGCGGAAAGGCTACACCTTC. Amino acid sequence: CASSFRGRKGYTF.

In DNA, the CDR3 is TGTGCCAGCAGTGACGGGACCTACACCTTC. It encodes CASSDGTYTF. This chain links TRBV25-1 with TRBJ1-2, with a weak D call TRBD1 (5 bases). Germline-derived CDR1 and CDR2 are MGHDK and SYGVNS. This CDR3 comprises 10 residues. V lost 3 bases and J lost 10, with 6 bases in between.

In DNA form, the CDR3 reads TGTGCCAGCAGTTACATTAGGAATAACTATGGCTACACCTTC. Translation gives CASSYIRNNYGYTF. The chain is built from TRBV6-5 and TRBJ1-2; no definite D call. CDR1 is MNHEY, CDR2 SVGAGI, per germline. V shed 2 bases and J shed 1 base, with 8 bases lying between them. This CDR3 is built from 14 residues.

The V gene is TRBV5-1, the J gene TRBJ2-3; TRBD2 agrees at 7 bases. The CDR3 has 17 amino acids. CDR1 is SGHRS and CDR2 is YFSETQ in the germline V gene. Unmatched junction bases numbered 13, after V lost 4 bases and J lost 2 bases. CDR3 coding DNA: TGCGCCAGCAGCCCTAAGACCGGACTAGGAGCCACAGATACGCAGTATTTT. This codes for CASSPKTGLGATDTQYF.